This T cell receptor (beta chain) came from a study of T cells in Graves' hyperthyroidism and ophthalmopathy. For the study at large: Sampling of peripheral blood happened at initial diagnosis, prior to any treatment.

This clonotype has at least ten counts. TCR beta CDR3 regions were amplified from RNA. Primed by the HTBI set, a first-round RT-PCR was run on the TCR CDR3. TCRdb passed the multiplex PCR reads through MiXCR, listing each CDR3 protein once. The data hold about 250,000 distinct CDR3 sequences, with approximately 23% observed a single time. With 4 bases clipped from V and 1 base from J, the junction kept 7 bases outside the gene matches. The CDR3 has 15 residues. Germline V gene data show CDR1 as SGHRS and CDR2 as YFSETQ. This sequence joins TRBV5-1 and TRBJ1-1; 7 nucleotides align to TRBD1. This receptor was obtained from a middle-aged woman with Graves' ophthalmopathy. Sample: blood. The CDR3 reads CASSRLGTENTEAFF. CDR3 bases: TGCGCCAGCAGCAGGTTGGGGACAGAGAACACTGAAGCTTTCTTT.